This TCR beta chain was observed in a study of T cell responses to AZD1222 COVID-19 vaccine (dated by TCRdb to about 2021). Study-level background: A total of 230 to 250 trial participants underwent TCR sequencing, of whom some 210 received two doses of AZD1222 and some 25 received two doses of the MenACWY control vaccine. Enrollment into the trials was organized by age into subgroups of 18-55, 56-69 and 70-plus years, and those subgroups contained 148, 28 and 57 TCR-sequenced participants, respectively.

In light of the paper, this sample's time point label describes: about 28 days (+/-7) after the second vaccine dose. In light of the paper, this sample's treatment or condition label describes: meningococcal conjugate vaccine given as trial control. Samples from vaccinated people were obtained from the UK trials COV001 and COV002, which included a single-blind randomized controlled phase 2/3 trial of AZD1222 (ChAdOx1 nCoV-19) in healthy adults. Trial participant PBMC samples were collected at day 0 and day 28 after the second dose for TCRbeta chain sequencing. Overall study outcomes, separate from this receptor: Because no samples from the day 14 peak response were available, repertoires could be characterized only after the peak T cell response. Epitopes outside the regions mutated in the B.1.351 and B.1.1.7 variants were reportedly recognized by nearly half of the unique spike-specific TCRs. Participants were mostly white British, with more females than males. The authors suggested clonal diversity may have been underestimated. After two AZD1222 doses, spike-specific TCR breadth and depth were significantly higher than at day 0 and than in MenACWY recipients. CD4 TCRs associated with the vaccine covered the entire spike protein, and the dominant responses were in regions 160-218 and 743-854. The 56-69-year group was small, and its depth increase did not reach significance, likely because of low power. Conclusions about previously exposed vaccinees were limited because only six AZD1222 recipients were SARS-CoV-2 seropositive at baseline.

There are 16 amino acids in the CDR3, from cysteine to phenylalanine inclusive. CDR3 DNA only is kept here, 48 bases in frame from base 1. V is clipped by 2 bases and J by 2 bases, and the sequence between their germline boundaries is 14 bases long. Sequences MDHEN (CDR1) and SYDVKM (CDR2) are obtained from the germline V gene. On this clone: Its antigen remains undetermined. Within one base of it there is no much larger clone, and no base qualities were kept.

The CDR3 regions of human TCRbeta chains were analyzed by immunosequencing. Regarding the original processing steps: Repertoire TCRs were matched against a reference library of SARS-CoV-2-specific TCRs generated with the MIRA antigen-specificity platform. Breadth meant the fraction of unique TCRs that were SARS-CoV-2-associated, whereas depth meant the fraction of total T cells that were SARS-CoV-2-associated. Using the MIRA data, each spike-specific TCR was assigned both to the spike region to which the TCR was reactive and to a CD4 or CD8 class. Log10-transformed breadth and depth values were compared by one-way ANOVA with Sidak's multiple comparisons tests. Sourced from immuneACCESS, this table was stored by TCRdb with only in-frame sequences that have V and J called. A share of the clones is absent; for the studies checked, an unresolved V gene accounts for under half, and the remainder has no known explanation. V, J and clone size are those of that table, while D and trimming were read from the DNA. The sample records about 120,000 clones, more than 80% of which are singletons. Together, the top ten hold under 4.5% of the sample.

The source of this sequence is an adult who received the MenACWY meningococcal vaccine as a control. The rearranged chain carries TRBV28 and TRBJ2-3; the D gene is perhaps TRBD1, from 5 matching bases. The sequences come from peripheral blood, collected 28 days after the second dose of the MenACWY control vaccine. CDR3 region: CASSLGVAGITDTQYF. The nucleotide sequence reads as follows: TGTGCCAGCAGTTTAGGTGTCGCAGGGATCACAGATACGCAGTATTTT. Reference TRBV28 and TRBJ2-3 genes cover what lies past the CDR3, so the full variable domain is DVKVTQSSRYLVKRTGEKVFLECVQDMDHENMFWYRQDPGLGLRLIYFSYDVKMKEKGDIPEGYSVSREKKERFSLILESASTNQTSMYLCASSLGVAGITDTQYFGPGTRLTVL.